The 25 T cell receptor beta chains in this list originate from one sample, sequenced in a study of blood T cell repertoires in COVID-19. Sequencing used immunoSEQ multiplex PCR; TCRdb keeps in-frame clones, though not all of them. Seen here are approximately 270,000 clones, 87% observed once, and the top ten hold under 4%. The source material was peripheral blood. These receptor sequences come from a man between 18 and 29 years old with active or convalescent COVID-19.

V usage is TRBV7-2 and J usage is TRBJ1-5, with D tentatively TRBD1 (5 bases). Germline V CDR1 and CDR2: SGHTA, FQGNSA. This CDR3 has 15 amino acids. V lost 1 base and J 4 bases, leaving 11 bases between the germline ends. CDR3 residues: CASSLGQGRNQPQHF. The CDR3 DNA reads TGTGCCAGCAGCTTAGGGCAGGGCAGAAATCAGCCCCAGCATTTT.

This chain uses TRBV5-1 with TRBJ2-7; 9 nucleotides match TRBD1. CDR1 is SGHRS and CDR2 is YFSETQ in the germline V gene. This CDR3 spans 13 amino acids. The trim removed 8 bases at V and 4 bases at J, leaving 7 bases unmatched. CDR3: CASSGTGYYEQYF. The CDR3, as DNA: TGCGCCAGTTCCGGGACAGGGTATTACGAGCAGTACTTC.

This chain joins TRBV10-3 and TRBJ2-3, with 13 bases matching TRBD2. J lost 5 bases, V lost 1 base, and 12 bases had no gene match. Germline V lookup: CDR1 ENHRY, CDR2 SYGVKD. There are 19 residues in the CDR3. In nucleotides, the CDR3 is TGTGCCATCAGTGAGTACGGGACTAGCGGGGTCCTCGGTGTAGATACGCAGTATTTT. Residues: CAISEYGTSGVLGVDTQYF.

The rearrangement joins TRBV6-4 to TRBJ1-2, with a tentative D call TRBD1 (5 bases). This CDR3 contains 12 residues. Trimming took off 9 bases at V and 2 bases at J, with 10 bases between the two ends. CDR1 MRHNA and CDR2 SNTAGT come from the germline V gene. The CDR3 nucleotides are TGTGCCAGGGTGACAGAAAACTATGGCTACACCTTC. Translation: CARVTENYGYTF.

To note about this clone: In the same sample, other DNA sequences code for this CDR3. The chain employs TRBV29-1 and TRBJ2-3, with D perhaps TRBD1 (6 bases). V lost 3 bases to trimming and J lost 3 bases, with 10 bases between them. The CDR3 is made up of 13 amino acids. Germline lookup yields CDR1 SQVTM and CDR2 ANQGSEA. This chain's CDR3 is CSVDRGGTDTQYF. CDR3 coding DNA: TGCAGCGTTGACAGGGGCGGGACAGATACGCAGTATTTT.

This sequence joins TRBV4-2 and TRBJ1-5, with 7 bases identical to TRBD1. Per germline, CDR1 LGHNA and CDR2 YNFKEQ. The CDR3 has 16 amino acids. Unmatched junction bases numbered 4, after V lost 0 bases and J lost 2 bases. CDR3 loop: CASSQDTGTGNQPQHF. The CDR3 DNA follows: TGTGCCAGCAGCCAAGATACTGGGACAGGCAATCAGCCCCAGCATTTT.

The genes are TRBV5-4 and TRBJ1-1; TRBD1 might be the D (6 bases). The length of the CDR3 is 14 residues. V shed 4 bases and J shed 5 bases, with 15 bases lying between them. Germline CDR1 reads SGHNT; CDR2 reads YYREEE (reference sequence). For the CDR3, the DNA is TGTGCCAGCAGCCAGCCGGGGGGCTTGACTGAAGCTTTCTTT. Translating it yields CASSQPGGLTEAFF.

V usage is TRBV29-1 and J usage is TRBJ1-1; the D gene is possibly TRBD1 (5 bases). Germline CDR1 is SQVTM and CDR2 is ANQGSEA. Trimming pared 8 bases from V and 1 base from J, leaving 20 bases between. The CDR3 is made up of 15 amino acids. The chain's CDR3 is CSSRGTQTGNTEAFF. The CDR3, as DNA: TGCAGCTCGCGCGGGACCCAAACAGGGAACACTGAAGCTTTCTTT.

V and J are TRBV27 and TRBJ2-3; D unresolved. CDR1 is MNHEY and CDR2 is SMNVEV in the germline V gene (reference sequence). This CDR3 comprises 12 residues. Trimming took 3 bases from V and 5 from J, leaving 6 bases between them. The CDR3 is CASSLMRDTQYF. The CDR3 DNA is TGTGCCAGCAGTTTGATGAGAGATACGCAGTATTTT.

The chain employs TRBV5-6 and TRBJ1-3; D gene ambiguous. In germline, CDR1 is SGHDT, CDR2 YYEEEE. V was cut by 4 bases and J by 1 base, with 15 bases left in between. CDR3 length equals 16 residues. The CDR3 DNA sequence: TGTGCCAGCAGCCCTGTGGGAGAGGGATCTGGAAACACCATATATTTT. As protein: CASSPVGEGSGNTIYF. The full variable domain, with the rest looked up from reference TRBV5-6 and TRBJ1-3, is DAGVTQSPTHLIKTRGQQVTLRCSPKSGHDTVSWYQQALGQGPQFIFQYYEEEERQRGNFPDRFSGHQFPNYSSELNVNALLLGDSALYLCASSPVGEGSGNTIYFGEGSWLTVV.

This chain connects TRBV28 to TRBJ2-3; 9 nucleotides agree with TRBD2. The V gene's germline CDR1 is MDHEN and CDR2 SYDVKM. This CDR3 has 13 amino acids. The ends lost 8 bases at V and 4 bases at J; junction bases unmatched: 4. The CDR3 DNA follows: TGTGCCAGCGAGGCGGGGGGGCCAGATACGCAGTATTTT. As protein: CASEAGGPDTQYF. Variable domain in full (rest from reference TRBV28 and TRBJ2-3): DVKVTQSSRYLVKRTGEKVFLECVQDMDHENMFWYRQDPGLGLRLIYFSYDVKMKEKGDIPEGYSVSREKKERFSLILESASTNQTSMYLCASEAGGPDTQYFGPGTRLTVL.

V gene TRBV19 combines with J gene TRBJ2-3; a weak D match, TRBD2 (5 bases). Trimming removed 8 bases from V and 0 bases from J, with 9 bases in between. Germline V gives CDR1 LNHDA, CDR2 SQIVND (reference sequence). The CDR3 consists of 13 residues. This chain's CDR3 is CASSWTSTDTQYF. Written as DNA, the CDR3 is TGTGCCAGTTCCTGGACTAGCACAGATACGCAGTATTTT. The full variable domain, rest sourced from reference TRBV19 and TRBJ2-3, is DGGITQSPKYLFRKEGQNVTLSCEQNLNHDAMYWYRQDPGQGLRLIYYSQIVNDFQKGDIAEGYSVSREKKESFPLTVTSAQKNPTAFYLCASSWTSTDTQYFGPGTRLTVL.

This chain connects TRBV28 to TRBJ1-3; D uncertain. The CDR3 is 14 amino acids. CDR1 MDHEN and CDR2 SYDVKM come from the germline V gene. V shed 4 bases and J shed 1 base, with 8 bases lying between them. CDR3 in DNA: TGTGCCAGCAGTTCAGAAGTATCTGGAAACACCATATATTTT. As protein: CASSSEVSGNTIYF.

The chain has TRBV7-3 and TRBJ2-7; 8 bases line up with TRBD1. Germline V gene lookup returns CDR1 SGHTA and CDR2 FQGTGA. The CDR3 has 14 residues. V shed 5 bases and J 4 bases; nucleotides not matched to a gene: 7. The CDR3 nucleotides are TGTGCCAGCAGCCCCCAGGGGGCCGGGTACGAGCAGTACTTC. This sequence encodes CASSPQGAGYEQYF.

This clone was detected only a few times. This chain joins TRBV9 and TRBJ1-1; no clear D. V was clipped by 4 bases and J by 2 bases, with 9 bases between them. The CDR3 is 13 amino acids. Germline-derived CDR1 and CDR2 are SGDLS and YYNGEE. Written as DNA, the CDR3 is TGTGCCAGCAGCCCACATATCAACACTGAAGCTTTCTTT. Translated: CASSPHINTEAFF.

V and J are TRBV7-8 and TRBJ1-4, with D possibly being TRBD1 (5 bases). Germline CDR1 and CDR2: SGHVS and FQNEAQ. This CDR3 is built from 16 residues. V was shortened by 8 bases and J by 8 bases, with 24 bases between the two germline ends. Here the CDR3 reads CASCQGTTGSLEKLFF. The DNA of the CDR3 is TGTGCCAGCTGCCAGGGAACGACGGGATCGTTGGAAAAACTGTTTTTT. The whole variable domain, remainder taken from reference TRBV7-8 and TRBJ1-4, is GAGVSQSPRYKVAKRGQDVALRCDPISGHVSLFWYQQALGQGPEFLTYFQNEAQLDKSGLPSDRFFAERPEGSVSTLKIQRTQQEDSAVYLCASCQGTTGSLEKLFFGSGTQLSVL.

The V call is TRBV7-9, the J call TRBJ2-5; no firm D call. From germline, CDR1 is SEHNR and CDR2 FQNEAQ (reference sequence). The CDR3 contains 14 residues. The ends were cut back, 3 bases at V and 5 bases at J, with 13 bases in the middle. The CDR3 DNA follows: TGTGCCAGCAGCTTTCTCCTCGGGTCGGAGACCCAGTACTTC. This sequence encodes CASSFLLGSETQYF.

This chain links TRBV10-3 with TRBJ1-1; unclear D gene. V shed 2 bases and J shed 6 bases, with 7 bases lying between them. CDR1 and CDR2 (germline): ENHRY, SYGVKD. This CDR3 has 12 amino acids. The chain's CDR3 is CAISETAAEAFF. CDR3 bases: TGTGCCATCAGTGAGACAGCCGCTGAAGCTTTCTTT.

The chain uses TRBV6-5 and TRBJ2-3; unclear D gene. Germline assignment: CDR1 MNHEY and CDR2 SVGAGI. The CDR3 contains 14 residues. V was trimmed by 2 bases and J by 3 bases, leaving 9 bases between them. For the CDR3, the DNA is TGTGCCAGCAGTTACGTCCCACGGACAGATACGCAGTATTTT. Protein: CASSYVPRTDTQYF.

The V and J genes are TRBV5-4 and TRBJ1-1; no clear D. The germline V and J ends were trimmed by 4 bases and 7 bases, with 14 bases remaining between them. This CDR3 has 13 residues. Germline-derived CDR1 and CDR2 are SGHNT and YYREEE (reference sequence). The CDR3 DNA follows: TGTGCCAGCAGCGCTACTGACACCAATGAAGCTTTCTTT. It is translated as CASSATDTNEAFF.

The chain has TRBV9 and TRBJ2-7, with 7 bases lining up with TRBD1. The germline CDR1 and CDR2 sequences are SGDLS and YYNGEE. There are 15 residues in the CDR3. Losses at the gene ends were 0 bases for V and 0 bases for J; bases not matched to a gene: 3. Written as DNA, the CDR3 is TGTGCCAGCAGCGTAGCAGGGGGTAGCTCCTACGAGCAGTACTTC. It translates to CASSVAGGSSYEQYF.

This chain connects TRBV9 to TRBJ1-5; D might be TRBD1 (5 bases). The V end lost 0 bases, the J end lost 6 bases, and 10 bases lay between the germline ends. There are 14 residues in the CDR3. The germline V gene encodes CDR1 SGDLS and CDR2 YYNGEE. The CDR3: CASSVGGGSQPQHF. DNA of the CDR3: TGTGCCAGCAGCGTAGGGGGGGGAAGTCAGCCCCAGCATTTT. Full variable domain (outside the CDR3, taken from reference TRBV9 and TRBJ1-5): DSGVTQTPKHLITATGQRVTLRCSPRSGDLSVYWYQQSLDQGLQFLIQYYNGEERAKGNILERFSAQQFPDLHSELNLSSLELGDSALYFCASSVGGGSQPQHFGDGTRLSIL.

The J gene is TRBJ2-5, the V gene TRBV27; TRBD2 matches 13 bases. This CDR3 is built from 17 residues. The germline gives CDR1 MNHEY, CDR2 SMNVEV (reference sequence). V gave up 3 bases and J gave up 1 base; unmatched junction bases: 5. The CDR3, as DNA: TGTGCCAGCAGTTTGTCCCGGACTAGCGGGGGCCAAGAGACCCAGTACTTC. Translating it yields CASSLSRTSGGQETQYF.

The chain has TRBV7-6 and TRBJ1-1, with D possibly TRBD1 on 5 matching bases. CDR1 SGHVS and CDR2 FNYEAQ come from the germline V gene. CDR3 length: 19 amino acids. Trimming removed 1 base from V and 0 bases from J, with 21 bases in between. Written as DNA, the CDR3 is TGTGCCAGCAGCTTAGGGGGGGTTGGCAGGGATTGGGTGAACACTGAAGCTTTCTTT. This codes for CASSLGGVGRDWVNTEAFF.

The genes are TRBV27 and TRBJ2-6, with TRBD2 identical over 11 bases. CDR1 and CDR2 from the germline V gene are MNHEY and SMNVEV (reference sequence). V dropped 1 base and J dropped 3; count of bases not matched to a gene: 5. This CDR3 spans 18 amino acids. CDR3 loop: CASSLLLAGDGGANVLTF. The CDR3 bases are TGTGCCAGCAGTTTATTACTAGCGGGAGATGGTGGGGCCAACGTCCTGACTTTC.